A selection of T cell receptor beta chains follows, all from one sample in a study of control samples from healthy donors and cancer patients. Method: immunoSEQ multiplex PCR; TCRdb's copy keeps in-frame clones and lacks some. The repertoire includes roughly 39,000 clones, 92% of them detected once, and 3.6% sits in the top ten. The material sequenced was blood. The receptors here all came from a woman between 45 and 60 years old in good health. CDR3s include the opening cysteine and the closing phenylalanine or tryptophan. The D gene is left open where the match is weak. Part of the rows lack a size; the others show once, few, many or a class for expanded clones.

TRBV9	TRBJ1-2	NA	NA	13	CASSVAGNYGYTF	TGTGCCAGCAGCGTAGCAGGGAATTATGGCTACACCTTC
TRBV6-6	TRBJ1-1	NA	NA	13	CASSERQDTEAFF	TGTGCCAGCAGTGAGAGACAGGACACTGAAGCTTTCTTT
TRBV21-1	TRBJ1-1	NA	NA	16	CASSKEIPGGNTEAFF	TGTGCCAGCAGCAAGGAGATACCGGGGGGCAACACTGAAGCTTTCTTT
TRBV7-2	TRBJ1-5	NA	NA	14	CASSFRGVDQPQHF	TGTGCCAGCAGCTTCAGGGGAGTAGATCAGCCCCAGCATTTT
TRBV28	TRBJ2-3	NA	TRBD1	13	CASSPTGTDTQYF	TGTGCCAGCAGTCCGACAGGGACAGATACGCAGTATTTT
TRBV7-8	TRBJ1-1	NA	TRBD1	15	CASSWNRGSSTEAFF	TGTGCCAGCAGCTGGAACAGGGGTTCGAGCACTGAAGCTTTCTTT
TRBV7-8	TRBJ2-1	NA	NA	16	CASSPGVSSAYNEQFF	TGTGCCAGCAGCCCCGGGGTTAGTAGCGCCTACAATGAGCAGTTCTTC
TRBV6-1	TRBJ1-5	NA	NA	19	CASSEAETIPVGVNQPQHF	TGTGCCAGCAGTGAAGCCGAGACAATCCCAGTCGGGGTCAATCAGCCCCAGCATTTT
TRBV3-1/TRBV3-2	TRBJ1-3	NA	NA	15	CASSPQGGSGNTIYF	TGTGCCAGCAGCCCCCAGGGAGGCTCTGGAAACACCATATATTTT
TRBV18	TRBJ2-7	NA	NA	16	CASSPRRGGRRYEQYF	TGTGCCAGCTCACCACGAAGGGGGGGGCGCCGCTACGAGCAGTACTTC
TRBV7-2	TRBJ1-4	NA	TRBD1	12	CASSFPGGKLFF	TGTGCCAGCAGCTTCCCAGGGGGAAAACTGTTTTTT
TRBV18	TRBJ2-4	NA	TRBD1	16	CASSLTGGIAKNIQYF	TGTGCCAGCTCACTTACAGGGGGGATCGCCAAAAACATTCAGTACTTC
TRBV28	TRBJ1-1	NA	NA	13	CASGKGLWTEAFF	TGTGCCAGCGGGAAGGGGCTCTGGACTGAAGCTTTCTTT
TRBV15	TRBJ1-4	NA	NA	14	CATSRDGPNEKLFF	TGTGCCACCAGCAGGGACGGACCGAATGAAAAACTGTTTTTT
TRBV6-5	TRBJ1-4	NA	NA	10	CASRAEKLFF	TGTGCCAGCAGGGCCGAAAAACTGTTTTTT
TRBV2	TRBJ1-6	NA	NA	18	CASSESNPLVGYNSPLHF	TGTGCCAGCAGTGAATCAAATCCGCTGGTAGGCTATAATTCACCCCTCCACTTT
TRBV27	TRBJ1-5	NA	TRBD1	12	CASSLRTGSAHF	TGTGCCAGCAGTTTACGGACAGGCTCCGCGCATTTT
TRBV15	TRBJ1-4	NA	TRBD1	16	CATSRAAGQGGEKLFF	TGTGCCACCAGCAGAGCCGCTGGACAGGGGGGTGAAAAACTGTTTTTT
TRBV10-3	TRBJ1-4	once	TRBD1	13	CAISPGTGEKLFF	TGTGCCATCAGCCCGGGGACAGGGGAAAAACTGTTTTTT
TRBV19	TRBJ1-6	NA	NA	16	CASRGTTGTYNSPLHF	TGTGCCAGTAGGGGTACTACGGGAACCTATAATTCACCCCTCCACTTT
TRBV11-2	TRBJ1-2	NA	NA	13	CASSLGTHYGYTF	TGTGCCAGCAGCTTGGGGACGCACTATGGCTACACCTTC
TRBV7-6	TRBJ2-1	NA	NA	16	CASSLVGGPSYNEQFF	TGTGCCAGCAGCTTAGTAGGGGGGCCCTCCTACAATGAGCAGTTCTTC
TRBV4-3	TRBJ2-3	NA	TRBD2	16	CASSQRLAGGTDTQYF	TGCGCCAGCAGCCAGAGACTAGCGGGGGGGACAGATACGCAGTATTTT
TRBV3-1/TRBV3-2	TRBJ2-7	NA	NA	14	CASSSTSSSYEQYF	TGTGCCAGCAGTTCGACTAGTTCCTCCTACGAGCAGTACTTC
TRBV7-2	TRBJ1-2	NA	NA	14	CASSLRVGANGYTF	TGTGCCAGCAGCCTGAGGGTTGGGGCTAATGGCTACACCTTC
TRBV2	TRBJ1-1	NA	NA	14	CASTKLGRNTEAFF	TGTGCCAGCACAAAATTGGGACGGAACACTGAAGCTTTCTTT
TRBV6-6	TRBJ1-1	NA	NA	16	CASSKDKTARNTEAFF	TGTGCCAGCAGCAAAGACAAGACCGCGAGGAACACTGAAGCTTTCTTT
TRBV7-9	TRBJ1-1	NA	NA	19	CASSYGSLRGGPLNTEAFF	TGTGCCAGCAGCTACGGAAGCCTCAGGGGTGGCCCTTTGAACACTGAAGCTTTCTTT
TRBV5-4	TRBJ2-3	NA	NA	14	CASSLAQGLDTQYF	TGTGCCAGCAGCTTGGCCCAGGGGTTAGATACGCAGTATTTT
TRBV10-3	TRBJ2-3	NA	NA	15	CAISESQQDTDTQYF	TGTGCCATCAGTGAGAGTCAACAAGACACAGATACGCAGTATTTT
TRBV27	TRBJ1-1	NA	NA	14	CASSFGQFSTEAFF	TGTGCCAGCAGTTTCGGCCAGTTCAGCACTGAAGCTTTCTTT
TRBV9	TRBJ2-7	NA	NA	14	CASSVDGGSYEQYF	TGTGCCAGCAGCGTAGATGGGGGGTCCTACGAGCAGTACTTC
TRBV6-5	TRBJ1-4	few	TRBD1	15	CASKRGGQGGEKLFF	TGTGCCAGCAAACGAGGGGGCCAAGGCGGTGAAAAACTGTTTTTT
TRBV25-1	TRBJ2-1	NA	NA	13	CASSGQLGGEQFF	TGTGCCAGCAGCGGACAGTTGGGTGGTGAGCAGTTCTTC
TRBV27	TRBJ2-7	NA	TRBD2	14	CASRTSGGAREQYF	TGTGCCAGCAGGACTAGCGGGGGGGCTCGGGAGCAGTACTTC